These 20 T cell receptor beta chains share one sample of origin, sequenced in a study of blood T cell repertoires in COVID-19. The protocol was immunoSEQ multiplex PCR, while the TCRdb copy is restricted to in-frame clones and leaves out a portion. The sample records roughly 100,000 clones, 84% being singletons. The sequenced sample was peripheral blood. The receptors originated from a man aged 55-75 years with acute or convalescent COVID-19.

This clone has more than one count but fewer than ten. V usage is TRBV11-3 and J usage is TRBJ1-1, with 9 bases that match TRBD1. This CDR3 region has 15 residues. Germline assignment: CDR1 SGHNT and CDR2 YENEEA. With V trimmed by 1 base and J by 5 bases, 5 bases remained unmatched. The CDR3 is CASSLARGTGTEAFF. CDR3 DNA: TGTGCCAGCAGCTTAGCGCGGGGGACAGGGACTGAAGCTTTCTTT.

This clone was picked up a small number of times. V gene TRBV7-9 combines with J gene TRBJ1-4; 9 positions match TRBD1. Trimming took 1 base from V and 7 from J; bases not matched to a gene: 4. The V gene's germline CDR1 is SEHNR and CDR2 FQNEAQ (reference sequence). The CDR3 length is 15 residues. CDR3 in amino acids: CASSLDGTGSEKLFF. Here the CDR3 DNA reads TGTGCCAGCAGCTTAGACGGGACAGGGAGTGAAAAACTGTTTTTT.

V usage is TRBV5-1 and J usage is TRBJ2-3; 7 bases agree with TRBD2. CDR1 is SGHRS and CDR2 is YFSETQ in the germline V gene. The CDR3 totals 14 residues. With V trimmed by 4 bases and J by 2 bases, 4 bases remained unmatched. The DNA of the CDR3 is TGCGCCAGCAGCGCTAGCGGAGCCACAGATACGCAGTATTTT. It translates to CASSASGATDTQYF.

CDR3 coding DNA: TGTGCCAGCAGTGAGGGCGGGGGGACCCCTCAGTTCTTC. Translation: CASSEGGGTPQFF. The chain links TRBV2 to TRBJ2-1, with 8 positions matching TRBD2. The CDR3 contains 13 residues. Trimming cost V 3 bases and J 13 bases; bases outside gene matches: 8. CDR1 is SNHLY and CDR2 is FYNNEI in the germline V gene.

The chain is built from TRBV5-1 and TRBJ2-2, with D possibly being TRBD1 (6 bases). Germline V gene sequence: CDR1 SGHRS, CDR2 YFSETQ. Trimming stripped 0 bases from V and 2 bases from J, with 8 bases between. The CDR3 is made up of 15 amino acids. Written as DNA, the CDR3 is TGCGCCAGCAGCTTGGGGGGGACAAACACCGGGGAGCTGTTTTTT. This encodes CASSLGGTNTGELFF.

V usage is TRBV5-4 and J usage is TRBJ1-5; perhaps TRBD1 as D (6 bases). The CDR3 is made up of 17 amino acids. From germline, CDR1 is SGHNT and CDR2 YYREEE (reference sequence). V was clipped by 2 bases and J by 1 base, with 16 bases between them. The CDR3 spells CASSFGGAVGSNQPQHF. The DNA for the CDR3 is TGTGCCAGCAGCTTTGGGGGGGCTGTCGGGAGCAATCAGCCCCAGCATTTT.

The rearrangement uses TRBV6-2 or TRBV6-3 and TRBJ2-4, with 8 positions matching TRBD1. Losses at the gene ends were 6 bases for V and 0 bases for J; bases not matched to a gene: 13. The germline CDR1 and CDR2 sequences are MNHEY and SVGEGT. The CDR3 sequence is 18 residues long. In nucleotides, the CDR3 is TGTGCCAGCAGCCCTTCGGGACAGGTCCCTTTAGCCAAAAACATTCAGTACTTC. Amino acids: CASSPSGQVPLAKNIQYF.

CDR3 sequence reads: CASSNGIQYF. CDR3 coding DNA: TGTGCCAGCAGCAACGGCATTCAGTACTTC. This chain uses TRBV11-2 with TRBJ2-4; D is undetermined. The ends were cut back, 5 bases at V and 9 bases at J, with 5 bases in the middle. The CDR3 is made up of 10 amino acids. Germline assignment: CDR1 SGHAT and CDR2 FQNNGV.

The CDR3 nucleotides read TGCGCCAGCAGCCCCCCCGGGACTTCATCGGGCAATGAGCAGTTCTTC. It translates to CASSPPGTSSGNEQFF. This chain links TRBV5-1 with TRBJ2-1, with TRBD2 as a possible D gene (6 bases). The CDR3 runs to 16 residues. V lost 4 bases and J lost 6, with 20 bases in between. Germline V CDR1 and CDR2: SGHRS, YFSETQ. Complete variable domain (other parts from reference TRBV5-1 and TRBJ2-1): KAGVTQTPRYLIKTRGQQVTLSCSPISGHRSVSWYQQTPGQGLQFLFEYFSETQRNKGNFPGRFSGRQFSNSRSEMNVSTLELGDSALYLCASSPPGTSSGNEQFFGPGTRLTVL.

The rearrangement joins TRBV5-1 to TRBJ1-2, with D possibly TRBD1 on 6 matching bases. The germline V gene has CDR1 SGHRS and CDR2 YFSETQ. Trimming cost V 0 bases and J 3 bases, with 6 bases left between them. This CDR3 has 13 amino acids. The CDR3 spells CASSLGTDYGYTF. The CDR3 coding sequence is TGCGCCAGCAGCTTGGGGACAGACTATGGCTACACCTTC.

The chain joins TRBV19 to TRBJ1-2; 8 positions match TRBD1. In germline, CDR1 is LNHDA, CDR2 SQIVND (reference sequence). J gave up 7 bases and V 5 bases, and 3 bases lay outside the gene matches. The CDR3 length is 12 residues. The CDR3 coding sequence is TGTGCCAGTAGTCCAGACAGGGGTGGCTACACCTTC. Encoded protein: CASSPDRGGYTF.

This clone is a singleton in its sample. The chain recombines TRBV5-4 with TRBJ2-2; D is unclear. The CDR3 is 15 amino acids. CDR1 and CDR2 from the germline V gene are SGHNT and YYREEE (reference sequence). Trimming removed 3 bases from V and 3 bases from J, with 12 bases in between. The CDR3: CASSSLYGYTGELFF. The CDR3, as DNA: TGTGCCAGCAGCTCCCTATACGGTTACACCGGGGAGCTGTTTTTT.

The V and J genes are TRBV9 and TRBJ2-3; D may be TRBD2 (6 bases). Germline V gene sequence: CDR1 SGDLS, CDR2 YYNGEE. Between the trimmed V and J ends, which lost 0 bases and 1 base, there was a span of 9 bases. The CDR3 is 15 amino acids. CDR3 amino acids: CASSVVPGGTDTQYF. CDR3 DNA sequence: TGTGCCAGCAGCGTAGTTCCGGGAGGCACAGATACGCAGTATTTT.

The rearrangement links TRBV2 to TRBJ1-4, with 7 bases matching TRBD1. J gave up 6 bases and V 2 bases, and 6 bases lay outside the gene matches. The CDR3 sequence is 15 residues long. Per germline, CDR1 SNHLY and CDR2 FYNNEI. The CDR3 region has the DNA TGTGCCAGCAGTGAAAGGGGAACAGGGGATGAAAAACTGTTTTTT. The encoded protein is CASSERGTGDEKLFF.

The CDR3 DNA reads as TGTGCCAGCAGCTTAAAGCAGGGGCTGAACACTGAAGCTTTCTTT. Translated: CASSLKQGLNTEAFF. The J gene is TRBJ1-1, the V gene TRBV5-6; D might be TRBD1 (6 bases). Trimming took off 2 bases at V and 0 bases at J, with 11 bases between the two ends. CDR1 SGHDT and CDR2 YYEEEE come from the germline V gene. The CDR3 consists of 15 residues.

For the CDR3, the DNA is TGCGCCAGCAGCTTAGGAGGGCTGCCTAGCGGGAGAACCGGGGAGCTGTTTTTT. Translated, it gives CASSLGGLPSGRTGELFF. V gene TRBV5-1 combines with J gene TRBJ2-2, with 10 positions matching TRBD2. CDR3 length equals 18 residues. Trimming took 2 bases from V and 5 from J; bases not matched to a gene: 12. Germline V gene sequence: CDR1 SGHRS, CDR2 YFSETQ.

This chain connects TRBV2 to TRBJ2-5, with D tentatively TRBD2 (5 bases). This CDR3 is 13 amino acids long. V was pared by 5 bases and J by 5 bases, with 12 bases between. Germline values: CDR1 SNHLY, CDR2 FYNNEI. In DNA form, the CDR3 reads TGTGCCAGCAGTTCCCCGGGAAGGGAGACCCAGTACTTC. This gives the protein CASSSPGRETQYF.

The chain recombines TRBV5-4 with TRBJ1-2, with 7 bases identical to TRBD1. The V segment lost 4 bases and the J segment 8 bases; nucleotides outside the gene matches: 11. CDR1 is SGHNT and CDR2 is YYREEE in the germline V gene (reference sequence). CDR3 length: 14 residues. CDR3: CASSDTRQGEGYTF. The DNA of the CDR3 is TGTGCCAGCAGCGACACGAGACAGGGAGAGGGCTACACCTTC.

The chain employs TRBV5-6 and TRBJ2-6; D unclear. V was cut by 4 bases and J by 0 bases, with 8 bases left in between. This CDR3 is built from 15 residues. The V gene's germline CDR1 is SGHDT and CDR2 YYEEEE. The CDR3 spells CASSVTRSGANVLTF. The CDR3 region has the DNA TGTGCCAGCAGCGTTACGCGCTCTGGGGCCAACGTCCTGACTTTC. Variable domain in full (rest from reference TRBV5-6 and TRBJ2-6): DAGVTQSPTHLIKTRGQQVTLRCSPKSGHDTVSWYQQALGQGPQFIFQYYEEEERQRGNFPDRFSGHQFPNYSSELNVNALLLGDSALYLCASSVTRSGANVLTFGAGSRLTVL.

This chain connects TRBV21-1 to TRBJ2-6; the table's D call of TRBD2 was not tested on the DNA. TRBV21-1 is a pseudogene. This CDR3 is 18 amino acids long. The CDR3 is CASSKESSGSSGANVLTF. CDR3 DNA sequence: TGTGCCAGCAGCAAAGAAAGTAGCGGGTCCTCTGGGGCCAACGTCCTGACTTTC.